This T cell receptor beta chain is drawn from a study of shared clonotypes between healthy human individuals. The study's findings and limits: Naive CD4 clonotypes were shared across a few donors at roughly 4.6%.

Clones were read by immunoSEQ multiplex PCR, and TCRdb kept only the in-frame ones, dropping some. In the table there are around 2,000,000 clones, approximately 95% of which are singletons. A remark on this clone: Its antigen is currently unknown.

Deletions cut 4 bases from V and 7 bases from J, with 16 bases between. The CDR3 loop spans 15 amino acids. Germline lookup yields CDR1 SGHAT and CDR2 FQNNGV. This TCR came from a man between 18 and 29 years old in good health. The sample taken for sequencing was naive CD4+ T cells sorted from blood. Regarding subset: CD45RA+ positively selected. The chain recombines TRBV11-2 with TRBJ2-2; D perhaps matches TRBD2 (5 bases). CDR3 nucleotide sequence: TGTGCCAGCAGCTCCGACTTAGGACTGGTCGGGGAGCTGTTTTTT. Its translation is CASSSDLGLVGELFF.